One sample yielded the 27 T cell receptor beta chains listed below, sequenced in a study of early T cells in non-severe SARS-CoV-2 infection. A single record per CDR3 protein comes from TCRdb applying MiXCR to the 5' RACE reads. The sample holds roughly 45,000 distinct CDR3 sequences; roughly 10% are singletons and the top ten take around 9.1%. Material for sequencing was whole blood. These TCRs come from an adult who was a healthcare worker with PCR-confirmed SARS-CoV-2 infection or an uninfected control (not recorded which).

This chain uses TRBV29-1 with TRBJ2-4, with D perhaps matching TRBD1 (5 bases). The CDR3 runs 14 residues. CDR1 is SQVTM and CDR2 is ANQGSEA in the germline V gene. With 5 bases removed from V and 0 bases from J, the gap between germline ends came to 11 bases. The CDR3 here is CSVTERGAKNIQYF. The CDR3 nucleotides read TGCAGCGTTACGGAAAGGGGAGCCAAAAACATTCAGTACTTC.

This clonotype has ten or more counts. The chain has TRBV3-1 and TRBJ2-1; D is unresolved. Trimming took off 5 bases at V and 5 bases at J, with 4 bases between the two ends. CDR1 is LGHDT and CDR2 is YNNKEL in the germline V gene (reference sequence). This CDR3 is 11 amino acids long. The CDR3 is CASSFNNEQFF. CDR3 DNA sequence: TGTGCCAGCAGCTTCAACAATGAGCAGTTCTTC.

There are many counts of this clonotype. The CDR3 spells CASRVLAGGPGTDTQYF. In DNA, the CDR3 is TGTGCCAGCAGAGTTCTAGCGGGGGGGCCTGGCACAGATACGCAGTATTTT. The chain carries TRBV28 and TRBJ2-3; 12 nucleotides agree with TRBD2. Per germline, CDR1 MDHEN and CDR2 SYDVKM. After removal of 6 bases from V and 1 base from J, the junction contained 8 bases not matched to a gene. The CDR3 consists of 17 residues.

This clonotype has more than one count but fewer than ten. The chain carries TRBV7-2 and TRBJ2-1, with D perhaps given as TRBD1 or TRBD2 (6 bases each). CDR1 and CDR2 (germline): SGHTA, FQGNSA. This CDR3 region has 19 residues. V was pared by 8 bases and J by 9 bases, with 35 bases between. The CDR3 region is CASHRGTPNTMSSSREQFF. The CDR3 coding sequence is TGTGCCAGCCACCGGGGGACACCAAATACAATGAGCAGTTCCCGTGAGCAGTTCTTC. The full variable domain, rest sourced from reference TRBV7-2 and TRBJ2-1, is GAGVSQSPSNKVTEKGKDVELRCDPISGHTALYWYRQSLGQGLEFLIYFQGNSAPDKSGLPSDRFSAERTGGSVSTLTIQRTQQEDSAVYLCASHRGTPNTMSSSREQFFGPGTRLTVL.

This clonotype was found once. This chain links TRBV13 with TRBJ2-2; 12 nucleotides agree with TRBD2. CDR3 size: 15 residues. V shed 5 bases and J 4 bases; nucleotides not matched to a gene: 2. Germline CDR1 and CDR2: PRHDT and FYEKMQ (reference sequence). Here the CDR3 reads CASSLAGGPTGELFF. CDR3 nucleotide sequence: TGTGCCAGCAGCCTAGCGGGGGGGCCCACCGGGGAGCTGTTTTTT.

This clonotype was detected many times. The chain couples TRBV19 to TRBJ1-1; D gene unclear. Germline lookup yields CDR1 LNHDA and CDR2 SQIVND (reference sequence). Trimming cost V 1 base and J 1 base, with 10 bases left between them. The CDR3 totals 15 residues. CDR3 region: CASSIVGSGNTEAFF. The CDR3, as DNA: TGTGCCAGTAGTATAGTCGGTTCCGGGAACACTGAAGCTTTCTTT.

The rearrangement joins TRBV7-2 to TRBJ2-1; the D is unclear. With 1 base removed from V and 7 bases from J, the gap between germline ends came to 5 bases. CDR1 and CDR2 (germline): SGHTA, FQGNSA. The CDR3 has 12 residues. DNA of the CDR3: TGTGCCAGCAGCTTAGGCCGTAATGAGCAGTTCTTC. This codes for CASSLGRNEQFF.

This clonotype has more than one count but fewer than ten. The gene calls are TRBV29-1 and TRBJ1-3; 8 bases are shared with TRBD1. The germline CDR1 and CDR2 sequences are SQVTM and ANQGSEA. The CDR3 is made up of 11 amino acids. Unmatched junction bases numbered 5, after V lost 8 bases and J lost 8 bases. The CDR3 DNA reads as TGCAGCTTCCGGACAGGGCACACCATATATTTT. This translates into CSFRTGHTIYF. The full variable domain, in which reference TRBV29-1 and TRBJ1-3 provide the parts outside the CDR3, is SAVISQKPSRDICQRGTSLTIQCQVDSQVTMMFWYRQQPGQSLTLIATANQGSEATYESGFVIDKFPISRPNLTFSTLTVSNMSPEDSSIYLCSFRTGHTIYFGEGSWLTVV.

This clonotype was detected ten times or more. CDR3: CASRRDTASGELFF. In DNA, the CDR3 is TGTGCCAGCAGGCGGGACACGGCATCCGGGGAGCTGTTTTTT. The rearrangement uses TRBV6-5 and TRBJ2-2; D assignment may be TRBD1 or TRBD2 (6 bases each). CDR3 length: 14 amino acids. The V gene's germline CDR1 is MNHEY and CDR2 SVGAGI. Trimming left V 6 bases short and J 6 bases short, with 14 bases between.

The rearrangement uses TRBV28 and TRBJ2-3; no clear D. The CDR3 runs to 14 residues. From germline, CDR1 is MDHEN and CDR2 SYDVKM. Trimming took 2 bases from V and 4 from J, leaving 10 bases between them. CDR3 sequence reads: CASSLMVGSDTQYF. The CDR3 bases are TGTGCCAGCAGTTTAATGGTTGGGTCAGATACGCAGTATTTT. The full variable domain, its missing parts supplied by reference TRBV28 and TRBJ2-3, is DVKVTQSSRYLVKRTGEKVFLECVQDMDHENMFWYRQDPGLGLRLIYFSYDVKMKEKGDIPEGYSVSREKKERFSLILESASTNQTSMYLCASSLMVGSDTQYFGPGTRLTVL.

This clonotype was seen only once. The chain links TRBV20-1 to TRBJ2-7; unclear D gene. This CDR3 comprises 13 residues. V lost 7 bases and J 0 bases, leaving 13 bases between the germline ends. CDR1 is DFQATT and CDR2 is SNEGSKA in the germline V gene (reference sequence). CDR3 coding DNA: TGCAGTGTGAAAAGCGTCAACTCCTACGAGCAGTACTTC. The encoded protein is CSVKSVNSYEQYF.

The chain is built from TRBV2 and TRBJ2-3; no clear D. Germline CDR1 is SNHLY and CDR2 is FYNNEI. Trimming took off 9 bases at V and 4 bases at J, with 11 bases between the two ends. The CDR3 totals 12 residues. The CDR3 DNA sequence: TGTGCCAGAAGAGGAGAGGCAGATACGCAGTATTTT. Protein product: CARRGEADTQYF. The full variable domain, completed using reference TRBV2 and TRBJ2-3, is EPEVTQTPSHQVTQMGQEVILRCVPISNHLYFYWYRQILGQKVEFLVSFYNNEISEKSEIFDDQFSVERPDGSNFTLKIRSTKLEDSAMYFCARRGEADTQYFGPGTRLTVL.

This clonotype showed up just once. The chain joins TRBV29-1 to TRBJ2-7, with TRBD2 identical over 9 bases. Germline V gene sequence: CDR1 SQVTM, CDR2 ANQGSEA. Unmatched junction bases numbered 4, after V lost 3 bases and J lost 4 bases. This CDR3 spans 13 amino acids. In nucleotides, the CDR3 is TGCAGCGTTGAGCGGGAGGGCCGGTACGAGCAGTACTTC. Translated, it gives CSVEREGRYEQYF.

V gene TRBV28 combines with J gene TRBJ2-7; 8 bases match TRBD1. Germline CDR1 and CDR2: MDHEN and SYDVKM. With V trimmed by 6 bases and J by 0 bases, 4 bases remained unmatched. This CDR3 is built from 14 residues. Here the CDR3 reads CASSGQGFSYEQYF. DNA for the CDR3: TGTGCCAGCAGCGGACAGGGATTCTCCTACGAGCAGTACTTC. Variable domain in full (rest from reference TRBV28 and TRBJ2-7): DVKVTQSSRYLVKRTGEKVFLECVQDMDHENMFWYRQDPGLGLRLIYFSYDVKMKEKGDIPEGYSVSREKKERFSLILESASTNQTSMYLCASSGQGFSYEQYFGPGTRLTVT.

This clonotype was recorded at least ten times. This sequence joins TRBV19 and TRBJ1-5; 9 positions agree with TRBD1. The ends lost 10 bases at V and 4 bases at J; junction bases unmatched: 5. This CDR3 has 13 amino acids. From germline, CDR1 is LNHDA and CDR2 SQIVND (reference sequence). CDR3 nucleotide sequence: TGTGCCAACAGGGGGCGTGGGAATCAGCCCCAGCATTTT. This translates into CANRGRGNQPQHF.

This clonotype was counted many times. The chain is built from TRBV27 and TRBJ1-1; maybe TRBD1 (6 bases). Germline values: CDR1 MNHEY, CDR2 SMNVEV (reference sequence). The CDR3 runs 15 residues. The V end lost 0 bases, the J end lost 5 bases, and 13 bases lay between the germline ends. CDR3 DNA: TGTGCCAGCAGTTTATCGGGGAGGGGGATGACTGAAGCTTTCTTT. Translating it yields CASSLSGRGMTEAFF.

In its sample, this clonotype was seen a few times. The DNA for the CDR3 is TGTGCCACCAGTGATTTGTCAGGGGCGCTCACCGGGGAGCTGTTTTTT. As protein: CATSDLSGALTGELFF. The V and J genes are TRBV24-1 and TRBJ2-2, with D possibly being TRBD1 (6 bases). Germline V CDR1 and CDR2: KGHDR, SFDVKD. V dropped 0 bases and J dropped 4 bases, with 11 bases sitting between them. CDR3 size: 16 residues.

This clonotype was seen many times. Here the CDR3 reads CASSQEGWGNSPLHF. In DNA form, the CDR3 reads TGTGCCAGCAGCCAAGAGGGGTGGGGCAATTCACCCCTCCACTTT. The V and J genes are TRBV3-1 and TRBJ1-6, with TRBD1 as a possible D gene (5 bases). Germline assignment: CDR1 LGHDT and CDR2 YNNKEL (reference sequence). The CDR3 consists of 15 residues. The V gene lost 0 bases and the J gene lost 7 bases, with 10 bases spanning the gap.

This clonotype has a count of ten or more. The chain recombines TRBV29-1 with TRBJ1-2; D not resolved. The CDR3 is 12 amino acids. V was cut by 7 bases and J by 2 bases, with 11 bases left in between. CDR1 SQVTM and CDR2 ANQGSEA come from the germline V gene. CDR3: CSAQWVNYGYTF. CDR3 nucleotides: TGCAGCGCCCAGTGGGTAAACTATGGCTACACCTTC. Full variable domain (rest looked up from reference TRBV29-1 and TRBJ1-2): SAVISQKPSRDICQRGTSLTIQCQVDSQVTMMFWYRQQPGQSLTLIATANQGSEATYESGFVIDKFPISRPNLTFSTLTVSNMSPEDSSIYLCSAQWVNYGYTFGSGTRLTVV.

This clonotype came up a few times. A read error may produce the germline difference seen at one junction end. The genes are TRBV11-2 and TRBJ2-1; TRBD2 aligns across 10 bases. The CDR3 length is 17 residues. Looked up from germline, CDR1 is SGHAT and CDR2 is FQNNGV. Written as DNA, the CDR3 is TGTACCAGCAGCCAACGTCTGACTAGCGGGCCCTACAATGAGCAGTTCTTC. Its protein is CTSSQRLTSGPYNEQFF. Supplemented by reference TRBV11-2 and TRBJ2-1, the full variable domain reads EAGVAQSPRYKIIEKRQSVAFWCNPISGHATLYWYQQILGQGPKLLIQFQNNGVVDDSQLPKDRFSAERLKGVDSTLKIQPAKLEDSAVYLCTSSQRLTSGPYNEQFFGPGTRLTVL.

This chain connects TRBV4-3 to TRBJ2-1, with a weak D call TRBD2 (6 bases). The germline V gene has CDR1 LGHNA and CDR2 YSLEER. The CDR3 sequence is 15 residues long. V was shortened by 0 bases and J by 4 bases, with 10 bases between the two germline ends. CDR3 protein: CASSQDVAEYNEQFF. The DNA of the CDR3 is TGCGCCAGCAGCCAAGACGTAGCGGAGTACAATGAGCAGTTCTTC.

The chain employs TRBV6-6 and TRBJ1-1; 8 bases agree with TRBD1. Germline V gene lookup returns CDR1 MNHNY and CDR2 SVGAGI (reference sequence). CDR3 size: 15 residues. V shed 6 bases and J 8 bases; nucleotides not matched to a gene: 14. The CDR3 protein is CASSEGPGGTLEAFF. The CDR3 DNA sequence: TGTGCCAGCAGCGAGGGGCCAGGGGGCACTTTAGAAGCTTTCTTT.

J is TRBJ1-3 and V is TRBV5-5, with 7 bases lining up with TRBD1. Germline assignment: CDR1 SGHKS and CDR2 YYEKEE (reference sequence). Germline trimming cut 2 bases from V and 0 bases from J; bases unmatched to any gene: 2. The CDR3 contains 15 residues. The CDR3 nucleotides read TGTGCCAGCAGCTTTCAGGGGGACTCTGGAAACACCATATATTTT. The encoded protein is CASSFQGDSGNTIYF. The whole variable domain, filled in from reference TRBV5-5 and TRBJ1-3, reads DAGVTQSPTHLIKTRGQQVTLRCSPISGHKSVSWYQQVLGQGPQFIFQYYEKEERGRGNFPDRFSARQFPNYSSELNVNALLLGDSALYLCASSFQGDSGNTIYFGEGSWLTVV.

This clonotype was recorded a few times. The chain has TRBV7-2 and TRBJ1-1; 7 bases line up with TRBD1. Germline V gives CDR1 SGHTA, CDR2 FQGNSA. V trimming: 0 bases; J trimming: 13 bases; junction bases outside the gene matches: 5. The CDR3 runs 12 residues. The CDR3 protein is CASSLATGEVFF. CDR3 DNA sequence: TGTGCCAGCAGCTTAGCAACAGGGGAGGTTTTCTTT.

The chain combines TRBV3-1 with TRBJ2-7, with D possibly being TRBD2 (6 bases). Trimming took 1 base from V and 4 from J, leaving 8 bases between them. Germline assignment: CDR1 LGHDT and CDR2 YNNKEL (reference sequence). The CDR3 is 13 residues long. The CDR3 here is CASSQGLEYEQYF. The CDR3, as DNA: TGTGCCAGCAGCCAAGGACTAGAATACGAGCAGTACTTC.

This chain uses TRBV7-9 with TRBJ2-5; weak D call: TRBD1 (5 bases). Trimming removed 2 bases at V and 1 base at J, with 8 bases between. The CDR3 extends over 14 amino acids. CDR1 SEHNR and CDR2 FQNEAQ come from the germline V gene (reference sequence). CDR3 loop: CASSLHRTQETQYF. The CDR3 DNA is TGTGCCAGCAGCTTACACAGGACCCAAGAGACCCAGTACTTC.

To note about this clonotype: A much larger clonotype is one base distant, so this may be a read error. CDR3 sequence: CASSPVAGGTTDTQYF. The CDR3 region has the DNA TGTGCCAGCAGCCCCGTGGCGGGGGGGACCACAGATACGCAGTATTTT. V usage is TRBV9 and J usage is TRBJ2-3; 9 nucleotides align to TRBD2. V lost 4 bases and J lost 2; bases outside the gene matches: 8. Per the germline V gene, CDR1 is SGDLS and CDR2 is YYNGEE. This CDR3 comprises 16 residues.